What follows is one T cell receptor beta chain and its context. The V and J ends lost 3 bases and 2 bases, in that order; junction bases with no gene match: 7. CDR1 and CDR2 from the germline V gene are SGHRS and YFSETQ. This CDR3 region has 15 residues. These data belong to a study of T-cell reconstitution after alpha-beta-depleted transplantation in children. As it was prepared, the TCRbeta library received unique molecular identifiers. Each CDR3 protein is one row after TCRdb ran MiXCR on the PCR reads. The sample includes around 200,000 distinct CDR3 sequences, around a sixth of them seen just once.

V usage is TRBV5-1 and J usage is TRBJ2-7; 8 bases agree with TRBD1. The clonotype originates from a male patient under 10 years old who had a stem cell transplant for acute lymphoblastic leukemia, so the T cells may come from the graft donor. Sequences were derived from PBMCs, mostly from graft donor cells, sampled 360 days after TCRalphabeta/CD19-depleted stem cell transplant. The DNA for the CDR3 is TGCGCCAGCAGCTCCAATCCGGGACAGGCCTACGAGCAGTACTTC. Translating it yields CASSSNPGQAYEQYF.